This T cell receptor (beta chain) was observed in a study of blood T cell repertoires in COVID-19. Study summary: Samples representing acute and convalescent COVID-19 were sourced from the United States, Italy and Spain.

In the authors' methods: Reference gene primer amplification in the assay estimated nucleated cell counts. Assay: immunoSEQ multiplex PCR; the TCRdb copy retains only in-frame clones and omits some. The D gene and trimming were derived from the DNA, and the V and J assignments and clone size from that table. The table lists about 280,000 clones, 89% of them singletons. Trimming took off 6 bases at V and 1 base at J, with 12 bases between the two ends. The germline CDR1 and CDR2 sequences are SNHLY and FYNNEI. There are 14 residues in the CDR3. This receptor was identified in a man aged 45 to 65 with acute or convalescent COVID-19. The specimen was peripheral blood. The chain combines TRBV2 with TRBJ1-1; D perhaps matches TRBD1 (5 bases). The CDR3 DNA reads TGTGCCAGCAGCCCGGGGGTAACGAACACTGAAGCTTTCTTT. Translation: CASSPGVTNTEAFF.